A single sample gave rise to the 28 T cell receptor beta chains below, sequenced in a study of blood T cell repertoires in COVID-19. Repertoires were generated with immunoSEQ multiplex PCR, while TCRdb's copy carries only in-frame clones and drops some. The sample lists about 360,000 clones, around 87% occurring once. The sequencing input was peripheral blood. The receptor set was obtained from a human donor in a cohort sampled during active COVID-19.

The chain recombines TRBV6-5 with TRBJ2-1; D is ambiguous. CDR1 MNHEY and CDR2 SVGAGI come from the germline V gene. Deletions cut 4 bases from V and 8 bases from J, with 6 bases between. The CDR3 totals 11 residues. The CDR3: CASSSSDEQFF. CDR3 nucleotide sequence: TGTGCCAGCAGTTCCAGCGATGAGCAGTTCTTC.

This clone came up once. The rearrangement uses TRBV10-3 and TRBJ1-6, with TRBD1 as a possible D gene (6 bases). Trimming removed 5 bases from V and 7 bases from J, with 12 bases in between. CDR1 ENHRY and CDR2 SYGVKD come from the germline V gene. The CDR3 is made up of 14 amino acids. The CDR3 loop reads CAISSGGRNSPLHF. The CDR3 DNA reads TGTGCCATCAGTTCGGGGGGGCGGAATTCACCCCTCCACTTT.

V gene TRBV10-2 combines with J gene TRBJ2-1; 10 nucleotides agree with TRBD2. V shed 6 bases and J 7 bases; nucleotides not matched to a gene: 15. Germline V CDR1 and CDR2: WSHSY, SAAADI. The CDR3 runs 17 residues. CDR3 in DNA: TGCGCCAGCAGGAGAGGGGCTAGCGGGAGCCAGGGAAATGAGCAGTTCTTC. This translates into CASRRGASGSQGNEQFF.

This clone was seen more than once but under ten times. In DNA, the CDR3 is TGTGCCAGCTCACCATCCCAACCGGGACTCTCCTACGAGCAGTACTTC. Its protein product is CASSPSQPGLSYEQYF. V and J are TRBV18 and TRBJ2-7; possible D gene TRBD2, 6 bases. The V gene's germline CDR1 is KGHSH and CDR2 LQKENI. V was pared by 2 bases and J by 0 bases, with 14 bases between. CDR3 length: 16 amino acids.

This chain joins TRBV25-1 and TRBJ2-5; weak D call: TRBD2 (6 bases). The CDR3 totals 14 residues. V was cut by 1 base and J by 4 bases, with 10 bases left in between. Germline V lookup: CDR1 MGHDK, CDR2 SYGVNS. CDR3 sequence (DNA): TGTGCCAGCAGTGAATTCGCCGGGGGAGAGACCCAGTACTTC. Protein: CASSEFAGGETQYF.

The chain couples TRBV5-6 to TRBJ2-1; weak D call: TRBD2 (6 bases). V was pared by 5 bases and J by 0 bases, with 12 bases between. The length of the CDR3 is 15 residues. Looked up from germline, CDR1 is SGHDT and CDR2 is YYEEEE. The CDR3 DNA sequence: TGTGCCAGCAGTTCCCGGGACTTCTCCTACAATGAGCAGTTCTTC. Translating it yields CASSSRDFSYNEQFF.

V and J are TRBV2 and TRBJ1-5; D call uncertain. V was shortened by 6 bases and J by 1 base, with 10 bases between the two germline ends. Germline V gives CDR1 SNHLY, CDR2 FYNNEI. CDR3 length equals 14 residues. The CDR3 region has the DNA TGTGCCAGCAGCCAGCGGCAGAGCAATCAGCCCCAGCATTTT. Translation: CASSQRQSNQPQHF.

This clone was found once. The chain has TRBV24-1 and TRBJ2-7; the match to TRBD1 covers 8 bases. Germline V gene lookup returns CDR1 KGHDR and CDR2 SFDVKD. V gave up 5 bases and J gave up 6 bases; unmatched junction bases: 5. This CDR3 comprises 13 residues. This CDR3 is CATSVRTGGEQYF. The CDR3 DNA sequence: TGTGCCACCAGTGTCCGAACAGGGGGCGAGCAGTACTTC.

The chain recombines TRBV5-6 with TRBJ1-5, with TRBD1 matching 10 bases. The CDR3 consists of 16 residues. With 4 bases clipped from V and 6 bases from J, the junction kept 10 bases outside the gene matches. Germline V gives CDR1 SGHDT, CDR2 YYEEEE. The DNA for the CDR3 is TGTGCCAGCAGCCCCTCCGGGACAGGGGTAACTCAGCCCCAGCATTTT. The encoded protein is CASSPSGTGVTQPQHF.

The chain employs TRBV12-3 or TRBV12-4 and TRBJ1-2; 7 bases are shared with TRBD1. The CDR3 extends over 12 amino acids. Trimming at V came to 7 bases and at J to 6 bases, leaving 5 bases not matched to a gene. The CDR3 DNA follows: TGTGCCAGCACGACAGGGACCCATGGCTACACCTTC. Its protein product is CASTTGTHGYTF.

The CDR3 coding sequence is TGTGCCAGCAGCTTCGCGGGACCCAACAATGAGCAGTTCTTC. Protein sequence: CASSFAGPNNEQFF. V gene TRBV7-9 combines with J gene TRBJ2-1; weak D call: TRBD2 (6 bases). The CDR3 consists of 14 residues. Germline CDR1 is SEHNR and CDR2 is FQNEAQ (reference sequence). V dropped 3 bases and J dropped 5 bases, with 11 bases sitting between them.

This clone has more than one count but fewer than ten. The rearrangement uses TRBV19 and TRBJ2-5; D gene unclear. The germline CDR1 and CDR2 sequences are LNHDA and SQIVND (reference sequence). V was trimmed by 3 bases and J by 5 bases, leaving 7 bases between them. The CDR3 is 12 residues long. The CDR3 region has the DNA TGTGCCAGTAGTATGGGCTTGGAGACCCAGTACTTC. It yields the protein CASSMGLETQYF.

V gene TRBV9 combines with J gene TRBJ1-1, with 9 positions matching TRBD1. CDR3 length: 18 amino acids. The V gene's germline CDR1 is SGDLS and CDR2 YYNGEE. Unmatched junction bases numbered 13, after V lost 2 bases and J lost 2 bases. The CDR3 protein is CASSVTRDRALGNTEAFF. The CDR3 DNA reads TGTGCCAGCAGCGTCACCCGGGACAGGGCTTTAGGAAACACTGAAGCTTTCTTT.

This clone was found a few times. This sequence joins TRBV5-6 and TRBJ1-5; D gene unclear. This CDR3 has 12 amino acids. Trimming stripped 6 bases from V and 3 bases from J, with 7 bases between. The germline CDR1 and CDR2 sequences are SGHDT and YYEEEE. The DNA for the CDR3 is TGTGCCAGCACCCGTTACAATCAGCCCCAGCATTTT. It codes for CASTRYNQPQHF.

This sequence joins TRBV7-9 and TRBJ2-3; weak D call: TRBD1 (7 bases). V dropped 2 bases and J dropped 6 bases, with 15 bases sitting between them. The germline V gene has CDR1 SEHNR and CDR2 FQNEAQ (reference sequence). This CDR3 has 15 amino acids. The CDR3 bases are TGTGCCAGCAGCTTAACACGGGGGACAGATGATACGCAGTATTTT. Its translation is CASSLTRGTDDTQYF.

The chain combines TRBV4-2 with TRBJ2-1; D gene ambiguous. This CDR3 has 13 amino acids. Germline V gene lookup returns CDR1 LGHNA and CDR2 YNFKEQ. V gave up 1 base and J gave up 9 bases, with 10 bases separating them. DNA for the CDR3: TGTGCCAGCAGCCAAGTTTCCAGTGGTGAGCAGTTCTTC. Encoded protein: CASSQVSSGEQFF.

J is TRBJ2-2 and V is TRBV6-1; 9 bases align to TRBD1. The trim removed 3 bases at V and 7 bases at J, leaving 6 bases unmatched. The germline gives CDR1 MNHNS, CDR2 SASEGT. There are 15 residues in the CDR3. The CDR3 DNA reads as TGTGCCAGCAGTGAGAACAGGGGGCCGGGCGGGGAGCTGTTTTTT. It encodes CASSENRGPGGELFF.

The sample holds a few counts of this clone. This chain links TRBV4-1 with TRBJ2-2; the match to TRBD1 covers 7 bases. With 4 bases clipped from V and 5 bases from J, the junction kept 10 bases outside the gene matches. Per the germline V gene, CDR1 is MGHRA and CDR2 is YSYEKL. The CDR3 totals 16 residues. CDR3 region: CASSRDLTGSTGELFF. The CDR3 DNA reads as TGCGCCAGCAGCCGAGACCTGACAGGGTCGACCGGGGAGCTGTTTTTT.

The V gene is TRBV3-1 (or the pseudogene TRBV3-2), the J gene TRBJ2-1; weak D call: TRBD2 (6 bases). This CDR3 comprises 13 residues. CDR1 is LGHDT and CDR2 is YNNKEL in the germline V gene (reference sequence). V lost 1 base and J 5 bases, leaving 6 bases between the germline ends. The CDR3 DNA reads as TGTGCCAGCAGCCAAGGACTAGACAATGAGCAGTTCTTC. This gives the protein CASSQGLDNEQFF.

The chain joins TRBV5-4 to TRBJ1-1, with D possibly TRBD1 on 5 matching bases. This CDR3 is 14 amino acids long. The germline gives CDR1 SGHNT, CDR2 YYREEE (reference sequence). V lost 3 bases and J 3 bases, leaving 12 bases between the germline ends. The CDR3 nucleotides read TGTGCCAGCAGCTCGCCAGGGTCGGACACTGAAGCTTTCTTT. As protein: CASSSPGSDTEAFF.

CDR3 DNA sequence: TGTGCCAGCAAGCAGGGTCACAACACCGGGGAGCTGTTTTTT. Amino acids: CASKQGHNTGELFF. The chain carries TRBV2 and TRBJ2-2; the D gene is possibly TRBD1 (5 bases). This CDR3 is built from 14 residues. The germline V gene encodes CDR1 SNHLY and CDR2 FYNNEI. V lost 7 bases to trimming and J lost 2 bases, with 11 bases between them.

The CDR3 sequence is CASSSPGGLETQYF. Written as DNA, the CDR3 is TGTGCCAGCAGTTCGCCGGGGGGGCTGGAGACCCAGTACTTC. This chain links TRBV7-9 with TRBJ2-5, with 8 nucleotides matching TRBD2. Germline V gene lookup returns CDR1 SEHNR and CDR2 FQNEAQ (reference sequence). The CDR3 length is 14 residues. Trimming removed 6 bases from V and 5 bases from J; junction bases left unmatched: 8. Supplemented by reference TRBV7-9 and TRBJ2-5, the full variable domain reads DTGVSQNPRHKITKRGQNVTFRCDPISEHNRLYWYRQTLGQGPEFLTYFQNEAQLEKSRLLSDRFSAERPKGSFSTLEIQRTEQGDSAMYLCASSSPGGLETQYFGPGTRLLVL.

CDR3 DNA sequence: TGTGCCAGCGGGTTAGCGGGAGCGGCCAAAAACATTCAGTACTTC. Residues: CASGLAGAAKNIQYF. The chain carries TRBV6-5 and TRBJ2-4; 9 nucleotides align to TRBD2. Germline CDR1 is MNHEY and CDR2 is SVGAGI. The CDR3 has 15 amino acids. The ends lost 8 bases at V and 1 base at J; junction bases unmatched: 6.

The chain links TRBV4-1 to TRBJ1-1, with a possible D match to TRBD1 (6 bases). The V end lost 5 bases, the J end lost 4 bases, and 14 bases lay between the germline ends. The CDR3 runs 14 residues. The V gene's germline CDR1 is MGHRA and CDR2 YSYEKL. In DNA form, the CDR3 reads TGCGCCAGCAGCGGGGGGGCTGGGATCACTGAAGCTTTCTTT. Translation: CASSGGAGITEAFF.

The chain couples TRBV27 to TRBJ1-1; D is perhaps TRBD1 (5 bases). This CDR3 comprises 14 residues. The germline V gene has CDR1 MNHEY and CDR2 SMNVEV (reference sequence). Trimming left V 6 bases short and J 4 bases short, with 15 bases between. The chain's CDR3 is CASRTHSGATEAFF. As DNA, the CDR3 is TGTGCCAGCAGAACACATAGTGGGGCCACTGAAGCTTTCTTT.

The J gene is TRBJ1-5, the V gene TRBV7-9; D is unresolved. Germline CDR1 is SEHNR and CDR2 is FQNEAQ (reference sequence). This CDR3 is built from 13 residues. Trimming stripped 0 bases from V and 7 bases from J, with 7 bases between. The CDR3: CASSLARAQPQHF. The CDR3 DNA is TGTGCCAGCAGCTTAGCGCGGGCGCAGCCCCAGCATTTT.

The chain employs TRBV20-1 and TRBJ2-7; D gene unclear. The germline CDR1 and CDR2 sequences are DFQATT and SNEGSKA (reference sequence). The length of the CDR3 is 10 residues. V was trimmed by 2 bases and J by 7 bases, leaving 6 bases between them. CDR3 protein: CSARLAEQYF. The CDR3, as DNA: TGCAGTGCTAGACTGGCTGAGCAGTACTTC.

This clone was found once. The chain has TRBV5-1 and TRBJ2-7; 9 bases agree with TRBD1. The germline CDR1 and CDR2 sequences are SGHRS and YFSETQ. The junction had 6 bases not matched to a gene; V was cut back by 2 bases and J by 6 bases. The CDR3 length is 14 residues. The CDR3 region is CASSLAGQGREQYF. The CDR3 nucleotides read TGCGCCAGCAGCTTAGCAGGACAGGGGCGCGAGCAGTACTTC. The whole variable domain, filled in from reference TRBV5-1 and TRBJ2-7, reads KAGVTQTPRYLIKTRGQQVTLSCSPISGHRSVSWYQQTPGQGLQFLFEYFSETQRNKGNFPGRFSGRQFSNSRSEMNVSTLELGDSALYLCASSLAGQGREQYFGPGTRLTVT.